This TCR beta chain derives from a study of cytomegalovirus exposure and HLA in healthy donors. Study outcomes and limitations: A later analysis showed TCR association rates differing by HLA locus, peaking at DRB1 and lowest at HLA-C. A reported reduction in N-insertions relative to the approximately 690-donor mean was seen in an Asian-associated ancestry cluster in a later analysis. An analysis was carried out at a later point. It showed that HLA-associated TCR beta chains were more clonally expanded than equally common non-associated chains.

PCR was performed using 60 Vbeta and 13 Jbeta primers. Sequencing used immunoSEQ multiplex PCR; TCRdb keeps in-frame clones, though not all of them. The sample lists more than 90,000 clones, around 74% occurring once. In the case of this clone: Its antigen is not identified.

Trimming cost V 0 bases and J 10 bases, with 7 bases left between them. The CDR3 length is 12 residues. Germline CDR1 and CDR2: SGHDN and FVKESK. The sequenced material came from PBMCs. The sequence was collected from a man in his forties in good health and CMV-seropositive. The chain has TRBV14 and TRBJ2-1; weak D call: TRBD2 (5 bases). The CDR3 sequence is CASSQDRGEQFF. The CDR3 nucleotides are TGTGCCAGCAGCCAAGACCGGGGAGAGCAGTTCTTC. The complete variable domain, with remaining parts taken from reference TRBV14 and TRBJ2-1, reads EAGVTQFPSHSVIEKGQTVTLRCDPISGHDNLYWYRRVMGKEIKFLLHFVKESKQDESGMPNNRFLAERTGGTYSTLKVQPAELEDSGVYFCASSQDRGEQFFGPGTRLTVL.